A single TCR beta chain is shown here with its context. Its antigen is still unknown. One junction end disagrees with the germline gene, perhaps due to a read error. Germline assignment: CDR1 MNHEY and CDR2 SVGEGT. The CDR3 spans 15 residues. The data derive from a study of tumor and adjacent non-tumor tissue in lung cancer. For the study at large: Each sample yielded roughly 4.2 million productive TCRbeta reads on average. Study findings and constraints: Compared with tumor, normal lung showed significantly lower TCR diversity. Shorter survival was associated with higher TCR diversity in tumors.

A modified ARM-PCR protocol with three rounds of nested PCR amplified TCRbeta. TCRdb itself ran the multiplex PCR reads through MiXCR, one entry per CDR3 protein. The sample holds fewer than 130,000 distinct CDR3 sequences, over 75% seen once. No cell sorting was done before RNA was extracted from the tissue. Sequenced input: lung tumor tissue. This chain connects TRBV6-2 or TRBV6-3 to TRBJ2-1; the match to TRBD2 covers 7 bases. This TCR came from a man between 70 and 80 years old with non-small cell lung cancer. The CDR3 sequence is CTSGPGLSNTNEQFF. The CDR3 DNA is TGTACCAGCGGTCCGGGACTAAGCAATACCAATGAGCAGTTCTTC.